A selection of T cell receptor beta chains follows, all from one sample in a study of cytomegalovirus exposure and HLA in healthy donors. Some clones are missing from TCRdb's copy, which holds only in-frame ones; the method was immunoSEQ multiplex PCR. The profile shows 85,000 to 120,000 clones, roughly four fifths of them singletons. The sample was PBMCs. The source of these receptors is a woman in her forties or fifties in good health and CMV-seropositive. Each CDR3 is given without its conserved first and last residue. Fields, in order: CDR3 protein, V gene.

cdr3_aa: AISESHGTSYEQY
v_call: TRBV10-3

cdr3_aa: ATSDGLGPNEKLF
v_call: TRBV15

cdr3_aa: ASSSPLRQGPLYNEQF
v_call: TRBV7-9

cdr3_aa: ASSRGHNTGELF
v_call: TRBV7-3

cdr3_aa: ASSSFGRPGDGYT
v_call: TRBV7-3

cdr3_aa: ASSPRDRGYSPLH
v_call: TRBV6-6

cdr3_aa: ASSIGRTGTEEQY
v_call: TRBV19

cdr3_aa: ASSLAGSRDTQY
v_call: TRBV6-5

cdr3_aa: ASSASGGVSYEQY
v_call: TRBV9

cdr3_aa: ASGRAGARQETQY
v_call: TRBV5-1

cdr3_aa: AWSVTGYNEQF
v_call: TRBV30

cdr3_aa: ASSARTGFIIDGYT
v_call: TRBV5-4

cdr3_aa: ASSESWAVLEQY
v_call: TRBV6-1

cdr3_aa: ASSVSQGNTEAF
v_call: TRBV2

cdr3_aa: ASSLGWDRSSYEQY
v_call: TRBV5-5

cdr3_aa: ASRLQGATSGYT
v_call: TRBV2

cdr3_aa: ASSDSRGEETQY
v_call: TRBV4-1

cdr3_aa: ASSVGGANTGELF
v_call: TRBV9

cdr3_aa: ASSSGQGSQPQH
v_call: TRBV7-9

cdr3_aa: AIRGTSGGSSYNEQF
v_call: TRBV10-3

cdr3_aa: ASTTLSEAGDSDEQF
v_call: TRBV25-1

cdr3_aa: ASSPGTGYGYT
v_call: TRBV27

cdr3_aa: ASSQTFQGATNEKLF
v_call: TRBV18

cdr3_aa: ASSQAGQHRYT
v_call: TRBV14

cdr3_aa: ASSLAPQGGQETQY
v_call: TRBV5-4

cdr3_aa: ATHSGGIREQY
v_call: TRBV28

cdr3_aa: ASSRGGLNQPQH
v_call: TRBV4-1

cdr3_aa: AISPSTPVTGGEKLF
v_call: TRBV10-3

cdr3_aa: ASSNRGRDYGYT
v_call: TRBV7-9

cdr3_aa: AITMTLMNTEAF
v_call: TRBV10-3

cdr3_aa: ASSPGQYYEQY
v_call: TRBV6-6

cdr3_aa: ASSSILGYT
v_call: TRBV28

cdr3_aa: ASSSQQGPGQPQH
v_call: TRBV11-2

cdr3_aa: ASSLVVGASFYT
v_call: TRBV11-2

cdr3_aa: ASSVHRVNQPQH
v_call: TRBV7-3

cdr3_aa: ASSFGRTYEQY
v_call: TRBV5-4